This is a list of T cell receptor beta chains from one sample in a study of regulatory T cells in long-lasting Graves disease. Each CDR3 protein is one row after TCRdb ran MiXCR on the multiplex PCR reads. The sample yields 650,000 to 700,000 distinct CDR3 sequences, around 30% seen once. The specimen was peripheral blood mononuclear cells (PBMCs), collected when the disease was refractory, from a patient treated with antithyroid drugs. The receptors come from a female donor with Graves disease. Each CDR3 is given with its conserved first and last residue. A D gene is named only where the DNA matches it firmly. Clone size, where shown, is once, few, many, or a class for clones that have expanded.

d_call	v_call	clone_size	j_call	cdr3_nt	cdr3_aa
.	TRBV10-3	.	TRBJ1-1	TGTGCCATCAGTGCTTTGGGTCCAGTGGCTGAAGCTTTCTTT	CAISALGPVAEAFF
TRBD1	TRBV6-1	.	TRBJ1-2	TGCGCCAGCAGAACCCGACAGGGTAGGAATGGCTACACCTTC	CASRTRQGRNGYTF
.	TRBV12-3/TRBV12-4	few	TRBJ1-1	TGTGCCAGCAGGATAGAAGGCGCTGAAGCTTTCTTT	CASRIEGAEAFF
.	TRBV2	many	TRBJ2-2	TGTGCCAGCAGTGAGAGCCCCCCGACGGACACCGGGGAGCTGTTTTTT	CASSESPPTDTGELFF
.	TRBV12-3/TRBV12-4	many	TRBJ1-2	TGTGCCAGCAGTTTAGTTGGCAGGCGATGGGGCTACACCTTC	CASSLVGRRWGYTF
.	TRBV29-1	.	TRBJ2-7	TGCAGCGTTGAGAGCCAGCGGAGTTCCTACGAGCAGTACTTC	CSVESQRSSYEQYF
TRBD1	TRBV9	.	TRBJ2-6	TGTGCCAGCAGCGTAGAGTGGACAGGCCTTTCTGGGGCCAACGTCCTGACTTTC	CASSVEWTGLSGANVLTF
.	TRBV19	many	TRBJ2-5	TGTGCCACCAGCCTACGGAGGGAAGAGACCCAGTACTTC	CATSLRREETQYF
TRBD1	TRBV28	few	TRBJ1-1	TGTGCCAGCACCCGGGACAGGGGGATGAACACTGAAGCTTTCTTT	CASTRDRGMNTEAFF
TRBD1	TRBV20-1	many	TRBJ2-7	TGCAGTGCCACGGGACAGGGGGAGAAGGTCTACGAGCAGTACTTC	CSATGQGEKVYEQYF
.	TRBV27	few	TRBJ1-1	TGTGCCAACAGATCGAAGACAGGTAACACTGAAGCTTTCTTT	CANRSKTGNTEAFF
.	TRBV11-2	.	TRBJ1-5	TGTGCCAGCAGCTTAGGAAGGGTCGGAGATCAGCCCCAGCATTTT	CASSLGRVGDQPQHF